This TCR beta chain was sequenced for a study of graft-versus-host responses after intestinal transplantation. Background on the study: Recipients obtained multivisceral, liver-intestinal, or isolated intestinal transplants.

Here immunoSEQ multiplex PCR was the method, and the copy in TCRdb shows in-frame clones only, minus some. Here the sample spans some 83,000 clones, roughly 91% being singletons. As concerns this clone: The antigen is undetermined.

The CDR3 covers 17 residues. Overall study results and limits: Graft-versus-host to host-versus-graft clonal ratios in allografts were high in patients with graft-donor T cell macrochimerism. Maximum circulating GvH clone levels tracked with early post-transplant HvG decreases.

This TCR derives from a human donor who received an intestinal transplant. This rearrangement joins TRBV7-5 to TRBJ2-2; the table calls TRBD2, which could not be checked here. TRBV7-5 has pseudogene status. The material sequenced was unstimulated CD4+ T cells sorted from spleen or lymph node cells, taken before intestinal transplant. The CDR3 region has the DNA TGTGCCAGAAGCCCCACTAGCGGGGGGGCGGAGACCGGGGAGCTGTTTTTT. As protein: CARSPTSGGAETGELFF.